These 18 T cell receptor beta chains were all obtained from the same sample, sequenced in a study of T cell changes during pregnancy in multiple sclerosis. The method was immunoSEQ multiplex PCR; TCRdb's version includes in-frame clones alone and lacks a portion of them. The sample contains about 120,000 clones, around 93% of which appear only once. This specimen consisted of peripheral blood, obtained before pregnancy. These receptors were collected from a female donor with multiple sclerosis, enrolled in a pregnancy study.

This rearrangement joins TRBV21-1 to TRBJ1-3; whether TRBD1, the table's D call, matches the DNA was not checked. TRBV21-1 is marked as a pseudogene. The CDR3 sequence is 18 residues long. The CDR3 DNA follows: TGTGCCAGCAGCAAAAGGGGGGACAGCGCCAGCTCTGGAAACACCATATATTTT. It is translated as CASSKRGDSASSGNTIYF.

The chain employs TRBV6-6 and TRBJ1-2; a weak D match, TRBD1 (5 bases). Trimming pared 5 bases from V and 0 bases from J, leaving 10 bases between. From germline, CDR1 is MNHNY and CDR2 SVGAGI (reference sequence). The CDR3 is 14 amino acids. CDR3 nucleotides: TGTGCCAGCAGTGCACAGGATACTAACTATGGCTACACCTTC. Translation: CASSAQDTNYGYTF.

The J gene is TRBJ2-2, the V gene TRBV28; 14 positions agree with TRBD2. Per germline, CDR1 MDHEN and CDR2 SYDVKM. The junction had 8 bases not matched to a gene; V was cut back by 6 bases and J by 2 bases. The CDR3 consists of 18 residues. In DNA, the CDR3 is TGTGCCAGCAGCCAAATGACTAGCGGGAGGGAAAACACCGGGGAGCTGTTTTTT. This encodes CASSQMTSGRENTGELFF.

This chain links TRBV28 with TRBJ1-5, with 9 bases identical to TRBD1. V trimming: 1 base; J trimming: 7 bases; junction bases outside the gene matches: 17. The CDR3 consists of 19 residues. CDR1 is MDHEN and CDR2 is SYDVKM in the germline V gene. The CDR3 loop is CASSLFSLPGQGKEQPQHF. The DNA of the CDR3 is TGTGCCAGCAGTTTATTCTCCCTCCCAGGACAGGGGAAGGAACAGCCCCAGCATTTT.

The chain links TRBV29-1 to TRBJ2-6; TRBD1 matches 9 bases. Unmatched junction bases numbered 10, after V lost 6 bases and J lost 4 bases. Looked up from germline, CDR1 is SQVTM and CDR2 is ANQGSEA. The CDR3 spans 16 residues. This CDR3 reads CSVILQGAQGANVLTF. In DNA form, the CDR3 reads TGCAGCGTAATCCTACAGGGGGCGCAGGGGGCCAACGTCCTGACTTTC.

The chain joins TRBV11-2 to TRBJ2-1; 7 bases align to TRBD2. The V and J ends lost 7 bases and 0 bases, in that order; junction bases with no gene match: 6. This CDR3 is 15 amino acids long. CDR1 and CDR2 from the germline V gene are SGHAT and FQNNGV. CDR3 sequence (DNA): TGTGCCAGCACCTTGGGCGGGAGCTCCTACAATGAGCAGTTCTTC. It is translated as CASTLGGSSYNEQFF.

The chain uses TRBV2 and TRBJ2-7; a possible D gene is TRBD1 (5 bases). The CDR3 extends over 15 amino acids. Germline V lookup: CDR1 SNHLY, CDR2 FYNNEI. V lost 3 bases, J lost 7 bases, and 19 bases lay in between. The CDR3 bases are TGTGCCAGCAGTGACCCAGGGAAGATGTTGTGGGAGCAGTACTTC. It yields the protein CASSDPGKMLWEQYF.

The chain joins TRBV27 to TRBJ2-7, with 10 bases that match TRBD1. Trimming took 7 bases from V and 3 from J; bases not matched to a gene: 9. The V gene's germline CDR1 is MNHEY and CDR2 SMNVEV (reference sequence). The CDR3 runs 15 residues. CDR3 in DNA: TGTGCCAGCACGGGACCCGGGACAGGGGACTACGAGCAGTACTTC. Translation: CASTGPGTGDYEQYF.

The CDR3 reads CASSPYDEKLFF. The CDR3 DNA reads TGTGCCAGCAGTCCCTACGATGAAAAACTGTTTTTT. V is TRBV28 and J is TRBJ1-4; D unresolved. The V and J ends lost 5 bases and 6 bases respectively, with 7 bases between them. CDR1 MDHEN and CDR2 SYDVKM come from the germline V gene. This CDR3 region has 12 residues. Full variable domain (rest looked up from reference TRBV28 and TRBJ1-4): DVKVTQSSRYLVKRTGEKVFLECVQDMDHENMFWYRQDPGLGLRLIYFSYDVKMKEKGDIPEGYSVSREKKERFSLILESASTNQTSMYLCASSPYDEKLFFGSGTQLSVL.

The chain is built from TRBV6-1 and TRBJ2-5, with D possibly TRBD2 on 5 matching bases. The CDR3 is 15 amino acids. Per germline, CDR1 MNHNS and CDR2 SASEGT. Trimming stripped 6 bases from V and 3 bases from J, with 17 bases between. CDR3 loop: CASSRRVGSEETQYF. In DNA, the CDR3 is TGTGCCAGCAGCCGAAGGGTTGGGAGTGAAGAGACCCAGTACTTC.

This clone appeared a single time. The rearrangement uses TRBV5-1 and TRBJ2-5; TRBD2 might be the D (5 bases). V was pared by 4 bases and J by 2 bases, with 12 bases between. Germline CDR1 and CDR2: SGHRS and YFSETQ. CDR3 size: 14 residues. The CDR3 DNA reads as TGCGCCAGCAGCCCCCTCGGGGTGCAAGAGACCCAGTACTTC. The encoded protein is CASSPLGVQETQYF. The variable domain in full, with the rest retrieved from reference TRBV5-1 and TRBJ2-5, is KAGVTQTPRYLIKTRGQQVTLSCSPISGHRSVSWYQQTPGQGLQFLFEYFSETQRNKGNFPGRFSGRQFSNSRSEMNVSTLELGDSALYLCASSPLGVQETQYFGPGTRLLVL.

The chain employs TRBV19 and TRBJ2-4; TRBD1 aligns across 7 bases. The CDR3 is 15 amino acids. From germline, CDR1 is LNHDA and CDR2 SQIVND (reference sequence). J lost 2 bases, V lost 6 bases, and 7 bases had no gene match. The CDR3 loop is CASSPPGGTKNIQYF. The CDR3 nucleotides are TGTGCCAGTAGCCCTCCAGGGGGAACCAAAAACATTCAGTACTTC.

The CDR3 loop is CASSYSAAGELFF. CDR3 in DNA: TGTGCCAGCAGTTACTCCGCGGCGGGGGAGCTGTTTTTT. The rearrangement joins TRBV6-5 to TRBJ2-2, with D unresolved. Trimming stripped 0 bases from V and 8 bases from J, with 7 bases between. Germline V gene sequence: CDR1 MNHEY, CDR2 SVGAGI. The CDR3 is 13 amino acids.

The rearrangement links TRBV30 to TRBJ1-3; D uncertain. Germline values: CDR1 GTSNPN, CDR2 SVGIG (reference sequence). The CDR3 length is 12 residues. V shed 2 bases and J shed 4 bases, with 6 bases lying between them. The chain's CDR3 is CAWSSTGNTIYF. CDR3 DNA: TGTGCCTGGAGTTCGACAGGAAACACCATATATTTT.

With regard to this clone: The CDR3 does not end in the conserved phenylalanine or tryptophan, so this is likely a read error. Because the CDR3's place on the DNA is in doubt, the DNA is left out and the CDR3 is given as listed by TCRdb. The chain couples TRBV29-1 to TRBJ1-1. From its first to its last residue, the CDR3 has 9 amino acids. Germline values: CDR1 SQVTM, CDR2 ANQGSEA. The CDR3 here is CSPISVSAL.

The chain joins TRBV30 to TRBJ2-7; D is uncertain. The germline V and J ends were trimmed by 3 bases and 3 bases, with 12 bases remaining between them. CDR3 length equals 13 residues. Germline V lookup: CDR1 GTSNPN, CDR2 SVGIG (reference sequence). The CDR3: CAWRSRGLYEQYF. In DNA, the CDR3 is TGTGCCTGGAGGTCTCGCGGTCTCTACGAGCAGTACTTC.

CDR3 bases: TGTGCCAGCAGCTTGCGGGGAAACACCATATATTTT. Amino acids: CASSLRGNTIYF. This sequence joins TRBV7-2 and TRBJ1-3; D is undetermined. The CDR3 consists of 12 residues. Germline lookup yields CDR1 SGHTA and CDR2 FQGNSA. Trimming took off 3 bases at V and 4 bases at J, with 4 bases between the two ends.

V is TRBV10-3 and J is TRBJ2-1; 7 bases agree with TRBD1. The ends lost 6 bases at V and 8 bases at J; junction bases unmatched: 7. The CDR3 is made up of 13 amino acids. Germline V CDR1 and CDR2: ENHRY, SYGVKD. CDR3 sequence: CAISIGQVDEQFF. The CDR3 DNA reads TGTGCCATCAGCATCGGACAGGTCGATGAGCAGTTCTTC.